The clone carrying this TCR beta chain was seen a few times. Its antigen is unidentified. Unrecorded immune exposures were likely, despite nominal health at sampling. The V gene's germline CDR1 is LNHDA and CDR2 SQIVND (reference sequence). The CDR3 has 17 residues. Trimming removed 1 base at V and 3 bases at J, with 18 bases between. Researchers ran the PCR with 60 Vbeta and 13 Jbeta primers. TCRdb's copy holds only in-frame clones and misses some; the assay was immunoSEQ multiplex PCR. Among under 150,000 clones listed, around 73% were seen once. The record originates from a study of cytomegalovirus exposure and HLA in healthy donors. Study findings and constraints: Analyzed later, association rates of TCRs varied across HLA loci, with DRB1 most and HLA-C fewest. Analyzed later, most CMV-associated TCR beta chains appeared HLA-restricted. The authors reported that TCR beta sequences could predict HLA-A and HLA-B alleles. These predictions were accurate for most subjects in the first cohort.

The TCR was taken from a woman aged 25-40 years in good health and CMV-seropositive. The sequenced sample consisted of PBMCs. This rearrangement joins TRBV19 to TRBJ1-1; D gene unclear. The CDR3 DNA sequence: TGTGCCAGTAGTATAGCTCCTCTCGGGTGGGTAGACACTGAAGCTTTCTTT. It codes for CASSIAPLGWVDTEAFF. Looking up the rest from reference TRBV19 and TRBJ1-1 gives the full variable domain: DGGITQSPKYLFRKEGQNVTLSCEQNLNHDAMYWYRQDPGQGLRLIYYSQIVNDFQKGDIAEGYSVSREKKESFPLTVTSAQKNPTAFYLCASSIAPLGWVDTEAFFGQGTRLTVV.